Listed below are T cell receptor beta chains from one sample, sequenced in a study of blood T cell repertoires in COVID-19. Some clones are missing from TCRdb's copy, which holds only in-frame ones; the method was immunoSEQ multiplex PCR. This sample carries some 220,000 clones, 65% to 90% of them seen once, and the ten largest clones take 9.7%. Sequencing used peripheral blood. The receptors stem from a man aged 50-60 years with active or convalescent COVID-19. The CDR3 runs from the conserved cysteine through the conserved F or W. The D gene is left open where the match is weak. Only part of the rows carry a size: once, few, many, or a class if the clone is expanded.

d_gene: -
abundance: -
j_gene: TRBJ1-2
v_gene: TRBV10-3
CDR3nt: TGTGCCATCAGTGAGTCTGCAGGGATCGGCTACACCTTC
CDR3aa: CAISESAGIGYTF

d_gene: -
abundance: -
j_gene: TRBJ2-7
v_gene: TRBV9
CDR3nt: TGTGCCAGCAGCCCCCCGGGTTCAAGCCGCGAGCAGTACTTC
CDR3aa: CASSPPGSSREQYF

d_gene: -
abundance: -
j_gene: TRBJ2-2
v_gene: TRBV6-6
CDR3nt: TGTGCCAGCACTCCCCGATGGGGGGCGAACACCGGGGAGCTGTTTTTT
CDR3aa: CASTPRWGANTGELFF

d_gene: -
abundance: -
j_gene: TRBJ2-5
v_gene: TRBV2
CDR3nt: TGTGCCAGCAGTGGCATATCTAGCAGACGGGAGACCCAGTACTTC
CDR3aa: CASSGISSRRETQYF

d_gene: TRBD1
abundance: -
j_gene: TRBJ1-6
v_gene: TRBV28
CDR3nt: TGTGCCAGCAGCCTAAGGCCCAGGGGGCAGCGGAATTCACCCCTCCACTTT
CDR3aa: CASSLRPRGQRNSPLHF

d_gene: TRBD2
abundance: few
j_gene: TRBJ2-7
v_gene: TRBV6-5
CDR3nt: TGTGCCAGCAGTCTGAATAGCGGGTACTCCTACGAGCAGTACTTC
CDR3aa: CASSLNSGYSYEQYF

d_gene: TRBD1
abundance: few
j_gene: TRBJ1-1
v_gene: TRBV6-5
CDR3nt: TGTGCCAGCAGCTTCACAGGGGGAGCGACTGAAGCTTTCTTT
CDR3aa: CASSFTGGATEAFF

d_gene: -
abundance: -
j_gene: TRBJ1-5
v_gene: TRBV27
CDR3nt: TGTGCCAGCAGTTTATCAAGTGGGGCGGGGCCCAATCAGCCCCAGCATTTT
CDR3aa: CASSLSSGAGPNQPQHF

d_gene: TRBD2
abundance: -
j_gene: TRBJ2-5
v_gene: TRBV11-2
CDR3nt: TGTGCCAGCAGCCTCGGACTAGCGGGGGAGACCCAGTACTTC
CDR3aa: CASSLGLAGETQYF

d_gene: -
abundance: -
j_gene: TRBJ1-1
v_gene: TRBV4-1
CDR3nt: TGCGCCAGCAGCCAGGCCGTGGACACTGAAGCTTTCTTT
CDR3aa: CASSQAVDTEAFF

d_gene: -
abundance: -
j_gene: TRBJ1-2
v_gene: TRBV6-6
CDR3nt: TGTGCCAGCAGTTACATCAGGGGAACAGATGGCTACACCTTC
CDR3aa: CASSYIRGTDGYTF

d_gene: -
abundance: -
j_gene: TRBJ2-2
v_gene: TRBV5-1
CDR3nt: TGCGCCAGTGGAACTGGACTGATCACCGGGGAGCTGTTTTTT
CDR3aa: CASGTGLITGELFF

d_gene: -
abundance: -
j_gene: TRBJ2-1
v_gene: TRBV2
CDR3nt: TGTGCCAGCAGTGGTGGGAGGGGGAGCGGGAACTACAATGAGCAGTTCTTC
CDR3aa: CASSGGRGSGNYNEQFF

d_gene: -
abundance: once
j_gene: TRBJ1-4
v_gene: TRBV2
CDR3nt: TGTGCCACCCTGGGGACTGCTTTCGGTGAAAAACTGTTTTTT
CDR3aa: CATLGTAFGEKLFF

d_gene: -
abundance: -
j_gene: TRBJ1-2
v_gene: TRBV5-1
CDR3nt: TGCGCCAGCAGTTGGGCCCCTACGGGAGGCTACACCTTC
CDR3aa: CASSWAPTGGYTF

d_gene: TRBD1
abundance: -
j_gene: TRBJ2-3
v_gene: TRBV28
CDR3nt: TGTGCCAGCAGTCGCCGGGACAGGGTCACAGATACGCAGTATTTT
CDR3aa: CASSRRDRVTDTQYF

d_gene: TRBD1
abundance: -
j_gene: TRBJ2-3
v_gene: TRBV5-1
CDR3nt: TGCGCCAGCAGCCACGAGGGGGCACCAGATACGCAGTATTTT
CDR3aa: CASSHEGAPDTQYF

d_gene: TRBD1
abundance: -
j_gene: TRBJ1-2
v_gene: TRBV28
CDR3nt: TGTGCCAGCAGTCCCGCCCCGGACAGGGTCTACACCTTC
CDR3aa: CASSPAPDRVYTF

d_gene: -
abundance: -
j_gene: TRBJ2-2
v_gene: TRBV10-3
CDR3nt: TGTGCCATCAGTGAGTCGCCTACGCAGGTCTTCGACACCGGGGAGCTGTTTTTT
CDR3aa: CAISESPTQVFDTGELFF

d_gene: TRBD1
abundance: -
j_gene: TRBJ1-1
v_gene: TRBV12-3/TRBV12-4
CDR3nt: TGTGCCAGCAGTTTCCAGGGGGCAACTGAAGCTTTCTTT
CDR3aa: CASSFQGATEAFF

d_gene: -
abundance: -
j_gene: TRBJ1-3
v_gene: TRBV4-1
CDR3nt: TGCGCCAGCAGCCAAGGGGCCTTAAGCTCTGGAAACACCATATATTTT
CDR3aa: CASSQGALSSGNTIYF

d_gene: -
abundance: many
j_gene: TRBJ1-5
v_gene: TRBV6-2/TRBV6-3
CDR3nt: TGTGCCAGCAGTTACTCGATTTTGGGGCAGAGAGATCAGCCCCAGCATTTT
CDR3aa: CASSYSILGQRDQPQHF

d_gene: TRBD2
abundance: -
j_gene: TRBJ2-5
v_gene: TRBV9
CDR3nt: TGTGCCAGCAGCGTAGTAGCGGGAGCCTCGGGGACCCAGTACTTC
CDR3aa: CASSVVAGASGTQYF

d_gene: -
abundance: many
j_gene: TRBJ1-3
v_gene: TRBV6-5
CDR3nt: TGTGCCAGCTATACAGGCTCTGGAAACACCATATATTTT
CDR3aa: CASYTGSGNTIYF

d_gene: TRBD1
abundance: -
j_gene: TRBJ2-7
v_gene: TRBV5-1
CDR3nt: TGCGCCAGCAGCTTGTCCGGGACAGGCTACTACGAGCAGTACTTC
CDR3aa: CASSLSGTGYYEQYF

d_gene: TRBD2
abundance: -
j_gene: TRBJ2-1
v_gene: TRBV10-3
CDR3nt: TGTGCCATCAGTGAAGGTCTCCGGGAGGGCCCCTACAATGAGCAGTTCTTC
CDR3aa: CAISEGLREGPYNEQFF

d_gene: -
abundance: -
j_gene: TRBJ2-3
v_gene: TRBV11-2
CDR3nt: TGTGCCAGCAGCTTGGGGGCAGGGGATACAGATACGCAGTATTTT
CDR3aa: CASSLGAGDTDTQYF

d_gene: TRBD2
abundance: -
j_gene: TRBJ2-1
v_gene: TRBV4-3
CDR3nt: TGCGCCAGCAGCCAAGATGGCGCTAGCGGCTACAATGAGCAGTTCTTC
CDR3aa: CASSQDGASGYNEQFF

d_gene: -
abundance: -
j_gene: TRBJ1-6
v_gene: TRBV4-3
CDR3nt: TGCGCCAGCAGCCAAGATCTGGGGGCCTCCCGGGGTTCACCCCTCCACTTT
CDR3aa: CASSQDLGASRGSPLHF

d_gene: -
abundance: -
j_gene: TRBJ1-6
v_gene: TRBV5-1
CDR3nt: TGCGCCAGCAGCCCGGACAGACTACCACCCCTCCACTTT
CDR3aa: CASSPDRLPPLHF

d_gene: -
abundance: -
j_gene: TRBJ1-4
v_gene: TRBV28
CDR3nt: TGTGCCAGCAGTTTGGTAGGGGATGAAAAACTGTTTTTT
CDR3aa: CASSLVGDEKLFF

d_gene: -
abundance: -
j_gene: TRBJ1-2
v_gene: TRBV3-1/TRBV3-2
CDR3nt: TGTGCCAGCAGCCAACCCGAGCGGGGATATGGCTACACCTTC
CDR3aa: CASSQPERGYGYTF

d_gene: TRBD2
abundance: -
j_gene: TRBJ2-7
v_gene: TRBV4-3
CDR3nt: TGCGCCAGCAGCCAAGGAATTAAAGCGGGAACATACGAGCAGTACTTC
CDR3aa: CASSQGIKAGTYEQYF

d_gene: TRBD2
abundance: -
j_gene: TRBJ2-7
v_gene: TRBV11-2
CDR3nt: TGTGCCAGCAGCTCGGGACTAGCCTACTACGAGCAGTACTTC
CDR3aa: CASSSGLAYYEQYF

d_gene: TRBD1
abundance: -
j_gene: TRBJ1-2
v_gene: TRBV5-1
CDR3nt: TGCGCCAGCAGCTTGACAGGGGGCGAGCATGGCTACACCTTC
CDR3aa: CASSLTGGEHGYTF

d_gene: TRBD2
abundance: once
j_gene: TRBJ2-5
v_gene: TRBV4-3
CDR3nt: TGCGCCAGCAGCCCTCTAGCGGGAGGCCCGACACGCCTAGGGACCCAGTACTTC
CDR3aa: CASSPLAGGPTRLGTQYF

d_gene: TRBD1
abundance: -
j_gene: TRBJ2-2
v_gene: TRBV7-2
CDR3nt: TGTGCCAGCAGCTTCCAGACAGGGTTCGGGGAGCTGTTTTTT
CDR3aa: CASSFQTGFGELFF

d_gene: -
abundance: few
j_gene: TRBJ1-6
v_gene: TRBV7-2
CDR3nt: TGTGCCAGCAGCTTAGAATTGGCCGGGTTTAATTCACCCCTCCACTTT
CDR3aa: CASSLELAGFNSPLHF

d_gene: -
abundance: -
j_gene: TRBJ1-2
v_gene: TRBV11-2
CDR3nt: TGTGCCAGCAGCTTAGGAGGGCCTCTGTACTACACCTTC
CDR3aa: CASSLGGPLYYTF

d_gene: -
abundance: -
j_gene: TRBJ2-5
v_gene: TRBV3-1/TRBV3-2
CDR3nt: TGTGCCAGCAGCCAAGAGGGCGAACATAGCGGACAAGAGACCCAGTACTTC
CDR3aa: CASSQEGEHSGQETQYF

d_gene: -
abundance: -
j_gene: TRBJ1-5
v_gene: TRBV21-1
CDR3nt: TGTGCCAGCAGCCTCAAATCAAAAAGACAGGTTGGCCAGCCCCAGCATTTT
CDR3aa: CASSLKSKRQVGQPQHF

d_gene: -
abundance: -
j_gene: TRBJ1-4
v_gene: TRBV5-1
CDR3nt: TGCGCCAGCAGCTTGCAGGGCACTAATGAAAAACTGTTTTTT
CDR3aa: CASSLQGTNEKLFF

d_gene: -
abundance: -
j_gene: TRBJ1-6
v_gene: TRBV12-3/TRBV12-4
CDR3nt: TGTGCCAGCAGTTTACTTCTCAATTCACCCCTCCACTTT
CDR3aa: CASSLLLNSPLHF

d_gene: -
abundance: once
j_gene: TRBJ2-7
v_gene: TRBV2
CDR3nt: TGTGCCAGCAGAGACCGGGACTTAAACTACGAGCAGTACTTC
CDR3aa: CASRDRDLNYEQYF

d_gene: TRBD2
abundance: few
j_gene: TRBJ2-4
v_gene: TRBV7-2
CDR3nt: TGTGCCAGCAGCCCCCCTAGCGGGAGGGGAAACATTCAGTACTTC
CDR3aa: CASSPPSGRGNIQYF

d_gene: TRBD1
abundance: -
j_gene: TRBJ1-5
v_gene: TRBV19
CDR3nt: TGTGCCAGTAGTATTGACAGGGGAAGGCCCCAGCATTTT
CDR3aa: CASSIDRGRPQHF

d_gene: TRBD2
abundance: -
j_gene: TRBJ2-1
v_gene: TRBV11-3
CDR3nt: TGTGCCAGCAGCCCAGTAGCGGGGGGAACCTACAATGAGCAGTTCTTC
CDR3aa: CASSPVAGGTYNEQFF

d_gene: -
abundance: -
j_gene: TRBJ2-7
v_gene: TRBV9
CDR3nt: TGTGCCAGCAGCGTAGGTCCAGACAGCTCCTACGAGCAGTACTTC
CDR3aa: CASSVGPDSSYEQYF